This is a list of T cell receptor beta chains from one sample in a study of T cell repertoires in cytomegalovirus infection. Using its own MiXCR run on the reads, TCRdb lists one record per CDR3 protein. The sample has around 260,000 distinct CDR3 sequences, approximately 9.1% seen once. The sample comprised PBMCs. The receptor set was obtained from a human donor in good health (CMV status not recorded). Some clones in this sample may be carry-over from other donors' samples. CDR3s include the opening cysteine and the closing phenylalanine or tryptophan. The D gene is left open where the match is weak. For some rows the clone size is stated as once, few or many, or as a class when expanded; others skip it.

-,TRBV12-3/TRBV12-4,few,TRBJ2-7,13,CASTTWQGGEQYF,TGTGCCAGCACTACGTGGCAGGGCGGAGAGCAGTACTTC
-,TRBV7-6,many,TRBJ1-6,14,CASSLNTVGSPLHF,TGTGCCAGCAGCTTGAATACCGTGGGTTCACCCCTCCACTTT
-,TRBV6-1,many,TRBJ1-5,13,CASSEGNGQPQHF,TGTGCCAGCAGTGAAGGGAACGGTCAGCCCCAGCATTTT
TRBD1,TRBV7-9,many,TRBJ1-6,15,CASSLAGTGESPLHF,TGTGCCAGCAGCCTCGCCGGGACAGGGGAATCACCCCTCCACTTT
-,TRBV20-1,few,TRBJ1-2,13,CSARDLGGGGYTF,TGCAGTGCTAGAGATTTGGGGGGCGGAGGCTACACCTTC
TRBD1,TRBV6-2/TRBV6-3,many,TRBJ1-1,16,CASSYGDRVMNTEAFF,TGTGCCAGCAGTTACGGTGACAGGGTCATGAACACTGAAGCTTTCTTT
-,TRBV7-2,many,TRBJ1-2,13,CASSLGRGGGYTF,TGTGCCAGCAGCTTAGGCAGGGGTGGGGGCTACACCTTC
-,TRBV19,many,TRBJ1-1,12,CASSIAGGEAFF,TGTGCCAGTAGTATAGCAGGTGGTGAAGCTTTCTTT
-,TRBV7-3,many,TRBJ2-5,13,CASSPMTRETQYF,TGTGCCAGCAGCCCGATGACCCGCGAGACCCAGTACTTC
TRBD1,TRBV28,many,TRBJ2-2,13,CASGQGAFGELFF,TGTGCCAGCGGACAGGGGGCGTTCGGGGAGCTGTTTTTT
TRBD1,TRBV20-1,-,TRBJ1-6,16,CSARDGTGADNSPLHF,TGCAGTGCTAGAGATGGGACAGGAGCAGATAATTCACCCCTCCACTTT
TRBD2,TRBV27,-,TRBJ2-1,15,CASSLSREGYNEQFF,TGTGCCAGCAGTTTATCCCGGGAGGGTTACAATGAGCAGTTCTTC
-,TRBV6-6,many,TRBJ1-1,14,CASSIKGGGIEAFF,TGTGCCAGCAGCATCAAGGGGGGCGGCATCGAAGCTTTCTTT
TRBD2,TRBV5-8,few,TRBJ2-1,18,CASSSSSQAGGLYNEQFF,TGTGCCAGCAGCTCGTCGTCTCAAGCGGGGGGGCTGTACAATGAGCAGTTCTTC
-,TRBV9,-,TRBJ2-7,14,CASSVGQGGNEQYF,TGTGCCAGCAGCGTAGGACAGGGAGGCAACGAGCAGTACTTC
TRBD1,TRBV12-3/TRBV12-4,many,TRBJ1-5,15,CASRRGTGGNQPQHF,TGTGCCAGCAGACGAGGGACAGGGGGCAATCAGCCCCAGCATTTT
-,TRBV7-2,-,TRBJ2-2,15,CASSYGQGGTGELFF,TGTGCCAGCAGCTACGGACAGGGAGGGACCGGGGAGCTGTTTTTT
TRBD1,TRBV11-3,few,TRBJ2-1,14,CASSPTGGIDEQFF,TGTGCCAGCAGCCCTACAGGGGGCATTGATGAGCAGTTCTTC
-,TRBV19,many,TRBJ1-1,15,CASRTMGLKNTEAFF,TGTGCCAGTCGGACCATGGGGCTGAAGAACACTGAAGCTTTCTTT
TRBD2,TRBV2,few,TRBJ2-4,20,CASSEWLAGEMRLAKNIQYF,TGTGCCAGCAGTGAATGGCTAGCGGGAGAGATGAGGCTGGCCAAAAACATTCAGTACTTC
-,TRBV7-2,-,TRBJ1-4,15,CASSPTGRSNEKLFF,TGTGCCAGCAGCCCAACGGGACGGTCAAATGAAAAACTGTTTTTT
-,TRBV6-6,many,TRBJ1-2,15,CASRPGQPILGGYTF,TGTGCCAGCAGACCCGGACAGCCCATTCTTGGGGGCTACACCTTC
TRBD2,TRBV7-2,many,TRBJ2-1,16,CASSLATSGGAMPQFF,TGTGCCAGCAGCTTAGCTACTAGCGGGGGCGCCATGCCGCAGTTCTTC